This T cell receptor (beta chain) emerged from a study of shared clonotypes between healthy human individuals. About the research overall: CD4 naive and CD4 memory each took three plates per donor, while CD8 naive took two and CD8 memory one.

The count of this clone is one. Deep level was the assay's run setting. Repertoires were generated with immunoSEQ multiplex PCR, while TCRdb's copy carries only in-frame clones and drops some. The table includes over a million clones, about 98% detected once. This receptor was obtained from a man aged 25 to 40 in good health. Sequencing input: naive CD4+ T cells sorted from blood. Noted subset: CD45RA+ positively selected.

The CDR3 here is CSVALIGELFF. The CDR3 region has the DNA TGCAGCGTGGCCCTGATCGGGGAGCTGTTTTTT. The chain uses TRBV29-1 and TRBJ2-2; D remains ambiguous. CDR3 length: 11 residues. Per the germline V gene, CDR1 is SQVTM and CDR2 is ANQGSEA. Trimming removed 6 bases at V and 7 bases at J, with 9 bases between.